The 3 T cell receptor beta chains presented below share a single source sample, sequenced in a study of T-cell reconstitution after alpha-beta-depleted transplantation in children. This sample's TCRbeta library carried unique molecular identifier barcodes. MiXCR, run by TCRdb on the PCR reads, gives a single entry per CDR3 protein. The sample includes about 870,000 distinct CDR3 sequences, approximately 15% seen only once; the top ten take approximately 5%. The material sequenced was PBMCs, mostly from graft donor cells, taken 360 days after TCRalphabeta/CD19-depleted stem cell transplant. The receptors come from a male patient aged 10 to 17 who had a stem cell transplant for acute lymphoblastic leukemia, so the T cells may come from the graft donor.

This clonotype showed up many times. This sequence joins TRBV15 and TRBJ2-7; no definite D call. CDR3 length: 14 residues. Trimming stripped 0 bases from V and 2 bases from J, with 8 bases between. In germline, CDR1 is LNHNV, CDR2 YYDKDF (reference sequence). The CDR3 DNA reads TGTGCCACCAGCAGAGAGGAAAAAGCCTACGAGCAGTACTTC. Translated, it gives CATSREEKAYEQYF.

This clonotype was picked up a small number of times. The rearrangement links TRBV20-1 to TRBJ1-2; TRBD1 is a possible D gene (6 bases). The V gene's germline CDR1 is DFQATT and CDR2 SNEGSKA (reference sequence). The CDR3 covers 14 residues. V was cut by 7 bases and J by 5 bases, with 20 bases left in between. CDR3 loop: CSVSEQQGPYGYTF. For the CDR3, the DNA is TGCAGTGTTTCTGAGCAACAGGGCCCTTATGGCTACACCTTC.

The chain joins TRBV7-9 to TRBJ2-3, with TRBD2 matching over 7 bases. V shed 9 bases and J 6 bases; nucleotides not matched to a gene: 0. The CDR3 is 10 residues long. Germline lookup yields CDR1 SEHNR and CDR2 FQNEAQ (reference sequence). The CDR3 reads CARGGDTQYF. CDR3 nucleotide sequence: TGTGCCAGGGGAGGGGATACGCAGTATTTT.